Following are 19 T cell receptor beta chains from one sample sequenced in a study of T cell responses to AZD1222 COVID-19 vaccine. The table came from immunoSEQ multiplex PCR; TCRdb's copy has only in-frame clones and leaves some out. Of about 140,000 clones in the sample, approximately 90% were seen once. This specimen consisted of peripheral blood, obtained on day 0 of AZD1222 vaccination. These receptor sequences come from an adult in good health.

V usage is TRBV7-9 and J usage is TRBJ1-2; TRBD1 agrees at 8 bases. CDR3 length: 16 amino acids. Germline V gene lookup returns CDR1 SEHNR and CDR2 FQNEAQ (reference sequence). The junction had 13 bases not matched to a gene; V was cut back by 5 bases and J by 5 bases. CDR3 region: CASSHPDRARWYGYTF. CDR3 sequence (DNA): TGTGCCAGCAGCCACCCGGACAGGGCCAGATGGTATGGCTACACCTTC.

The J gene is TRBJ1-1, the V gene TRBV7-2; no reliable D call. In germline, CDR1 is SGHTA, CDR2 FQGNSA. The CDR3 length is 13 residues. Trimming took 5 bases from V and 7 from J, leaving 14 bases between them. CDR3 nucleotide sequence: TGTGCCAGCAGCAAAAACCCGCAGGATGAAGCTTTCTTT. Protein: CASSKNPQDEAFF.

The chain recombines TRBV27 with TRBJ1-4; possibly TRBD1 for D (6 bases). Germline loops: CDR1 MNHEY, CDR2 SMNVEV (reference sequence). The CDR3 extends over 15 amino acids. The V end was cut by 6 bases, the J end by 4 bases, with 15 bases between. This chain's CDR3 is CASSPGGVGNEKLFF. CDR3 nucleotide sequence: TGTGCCAGCAGCCCCGGGGGCGTGGGTAATGAAAAACTGTTTTTT.

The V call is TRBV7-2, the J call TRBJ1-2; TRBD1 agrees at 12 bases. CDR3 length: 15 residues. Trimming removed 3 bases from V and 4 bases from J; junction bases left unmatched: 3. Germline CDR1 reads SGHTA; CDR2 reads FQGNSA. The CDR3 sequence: CASSFPGQGAYGYTF. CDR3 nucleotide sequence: TGTGCCAGCAGCTTCCCGGGACAGGGGGCCTATGGCTACACCTTC.

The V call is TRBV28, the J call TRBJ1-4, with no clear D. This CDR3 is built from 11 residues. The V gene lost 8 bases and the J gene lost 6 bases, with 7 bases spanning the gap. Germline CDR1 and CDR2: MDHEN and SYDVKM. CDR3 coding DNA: TGTGCCAGCTTTTGGGATGAAAAACTGTTTTTT. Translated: CASFWDEKLFF.

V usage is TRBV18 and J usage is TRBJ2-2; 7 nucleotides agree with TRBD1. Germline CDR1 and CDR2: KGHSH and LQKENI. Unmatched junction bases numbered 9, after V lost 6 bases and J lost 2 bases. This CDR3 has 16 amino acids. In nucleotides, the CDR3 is TGTGCCAGCTCCCGAGGGACAGCCGTCAACACCGGGGAGCTGTTTTTT. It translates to CASSRGTAVNTGELFF.

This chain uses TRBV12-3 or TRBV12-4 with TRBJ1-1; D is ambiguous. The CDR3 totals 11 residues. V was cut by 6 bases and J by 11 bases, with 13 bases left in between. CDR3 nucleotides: TGTGCCAGCAGGGCGCAGACGATGGCTTTCTTT. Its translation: CASRAQTMAFF.

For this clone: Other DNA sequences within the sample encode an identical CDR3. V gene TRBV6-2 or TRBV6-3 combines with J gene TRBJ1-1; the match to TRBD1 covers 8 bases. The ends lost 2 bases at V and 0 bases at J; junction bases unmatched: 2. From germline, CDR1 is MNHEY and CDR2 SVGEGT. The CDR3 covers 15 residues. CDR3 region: CASSYRQGLNTEAFF. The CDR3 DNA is TGTGCCAGCAGTTACAGACAGGGGTTGAACACTGAAGCTTTCTTT.

CDR3 nucleotide sequence: TGTGCCAGCAGTTTCCTCCGAACAGGTGCACTTTCCTACGAGCAGTACTTC. It is translated as CASSFLRTGALSYEQYF. This sequence joins TRBV27 and TRBJ2-7, with D possibly TRBD1 on 5 matching bases. The V gene lost 3 bases and the J gene lost 1 base, with 19 bases spanning the gap. CDR1 is MNHEY, CDR2 SMNVEV, per germline (reference sequence). The CDR3 loop spans 17 amino acids.

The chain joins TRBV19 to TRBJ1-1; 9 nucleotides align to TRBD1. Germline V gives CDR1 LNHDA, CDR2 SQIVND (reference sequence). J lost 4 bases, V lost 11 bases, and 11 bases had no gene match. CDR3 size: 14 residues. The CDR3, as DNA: TGTGCCGTGTATAGGGACAGGGCTGGCACTGAAGCTTTCTTT. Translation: CAVYRDRAGTEAFF.

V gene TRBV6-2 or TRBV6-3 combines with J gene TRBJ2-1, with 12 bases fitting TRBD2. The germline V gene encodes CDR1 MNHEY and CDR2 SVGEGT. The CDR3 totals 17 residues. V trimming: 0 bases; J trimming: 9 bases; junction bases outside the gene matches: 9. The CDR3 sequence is CASSYSRLAGVLGEQFF. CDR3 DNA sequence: TGTGCCAGCAGTTACTCGAGACTAGCGGGAGTCTTGGGTGAGCAGTTCTTC.

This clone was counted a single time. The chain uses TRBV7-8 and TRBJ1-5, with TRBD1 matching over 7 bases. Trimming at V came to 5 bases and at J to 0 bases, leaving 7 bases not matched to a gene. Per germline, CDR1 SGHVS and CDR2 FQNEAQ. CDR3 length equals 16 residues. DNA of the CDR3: TGTGCCAGCAGCGTAACTACAGGGGATAGCAATCAGCCCCAGCATTTT. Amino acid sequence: CASSVTTGDSNQPQHF.

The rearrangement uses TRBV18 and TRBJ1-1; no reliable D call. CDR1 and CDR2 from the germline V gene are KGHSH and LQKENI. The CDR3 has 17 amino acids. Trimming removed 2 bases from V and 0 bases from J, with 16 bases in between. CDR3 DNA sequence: TGTGCCAGCTCACCAGTGCATCGGGCAAACATGAACACTGAAGCTTTCTTT. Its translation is CASSPVHRANMNTEAFF. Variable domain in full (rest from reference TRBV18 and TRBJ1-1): NAGVMQNPRHLVRRRGQEARLRCSPMKGHSHVYWYRQLPEEGLKFMVYLQKENIIDESGMPKERFSAEFPKEGPSILRIQQVVRGDSAAYFCASSPVHRANMNTEAFFGQGTRLTVV.

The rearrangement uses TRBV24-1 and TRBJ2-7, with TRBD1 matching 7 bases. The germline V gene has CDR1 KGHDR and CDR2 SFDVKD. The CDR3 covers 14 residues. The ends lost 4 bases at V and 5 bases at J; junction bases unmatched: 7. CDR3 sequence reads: CATSDPRGFNEQYF. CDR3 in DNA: TGTGCCACCAGTGACCCCAGGGGGTTCAACGAGCAGTACTTC.

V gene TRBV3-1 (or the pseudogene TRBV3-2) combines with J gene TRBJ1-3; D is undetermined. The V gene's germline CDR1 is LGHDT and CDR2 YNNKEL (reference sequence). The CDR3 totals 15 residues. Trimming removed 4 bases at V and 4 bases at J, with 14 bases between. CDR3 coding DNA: TGTGCCAGCAGCCCCTGGGGAGGGATCGGAAACACCATATATTTT. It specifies CASSPWGGIGNTIYF.

DNA for the CDR3: TGTGCCAGTAGTATAGATGGACAGCCGAACACTGAAGCTTTCTTT. Protein: CASSIDGQPNTEAFF. The chain couples TRBV19 to TRBJ1-1; possible D gene TRBD1, 6 bases. The CDR3 loop spans 15 amino acids. Trimming stripped 0 bases from V and 1 base from J, with 9 bases between. The germline CDR1 and CDR2 sequences are LNHDA and SQIVND (reference sequence).

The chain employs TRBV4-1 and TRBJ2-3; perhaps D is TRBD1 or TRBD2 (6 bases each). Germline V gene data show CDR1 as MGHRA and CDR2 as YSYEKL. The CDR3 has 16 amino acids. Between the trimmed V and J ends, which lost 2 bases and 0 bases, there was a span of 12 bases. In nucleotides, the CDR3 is TGCGCCAGCAGCCAAAGGGGGGACCGGAGCACAGATACGCAGTATTTT. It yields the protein CASSQRGDRSTDTQYF.

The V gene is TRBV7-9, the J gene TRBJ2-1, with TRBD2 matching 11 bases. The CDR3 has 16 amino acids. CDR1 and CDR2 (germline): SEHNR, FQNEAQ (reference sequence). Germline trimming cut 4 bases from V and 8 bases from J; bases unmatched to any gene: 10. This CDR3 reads CASSWILAGGQDEQFF. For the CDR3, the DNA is TGTGCCAGCAGCTGGATTCTAGCGGGAGGCCAGGATGAGCAGTTCTTC.

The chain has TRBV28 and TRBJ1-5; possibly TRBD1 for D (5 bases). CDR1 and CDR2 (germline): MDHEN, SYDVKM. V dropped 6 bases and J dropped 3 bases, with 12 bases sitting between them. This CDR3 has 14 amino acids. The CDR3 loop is CASRKDRANQPQHF. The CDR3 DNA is TGTGCCAGCAGGAAAGACAGAGCCAATCAGCCCCAGCATTTT. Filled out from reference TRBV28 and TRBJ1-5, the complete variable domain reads DVKVTQSSRYLVKRTGEKVFLECVQDMDHENMFWYRQDPGLGLRLIYFSYDVKMKEKGDIPEGYSVSREKKERFSLILESASTNQTSMYLCASRKDRANQPQHFGDGTRLSIL.